The T cell receptor (beta chain) described here comes from a study of Ad26.COV2.S vaccination and SARS-CoV-2 variants. At the level of the study: The donor was enrolled in the Ad26.COV2.S arm of the COV1001 trial. Participants got Ad26.COV2.S intramuscularly, once or twice 56 days apart. Points from the study as a whole: The TCR-based breadth and depth measures might underestimate overall T cell responses.

To note about this clone: Its antigen is not known.

Unmatched junction bases numbered 4, after V lost 6 bases and J lost 3 bases. The CDR3 extends over 13 amino acids. Per the germline V gene, CDR1 is MNHEY and CDR2 is SVGAGI. Treatment reported: roughly 20 received Ad26.COV2.S at low or high dose, single or two shots; about 5 received placebo; per-sample allocation not given. Vaccine and placebo recipients were sampled on day 63 after the first injection. Produced via immunoSEQ multiplex PCR; TCRdb's table is partial and in-frame only. Of more than 400,000 clones listed, approximately 92% are singletons. The gene calls are TRBV6-5 and TRBJ2-5, with 7 bases lining up with TRBD1. The sequence derives from a person between 18 and 65 years old who received the Ad26.COV2.S COVID-19 vaccine or a placebo. The sample consisted of peripheral blood, taken in a trial of Ad26.COV2.S vaccine versus placebo. CDR3 in amino acids: CASRATGEETQYF. The CDR3 DNA reads TGTGCCAGCAGAGCCACAGGGGAAGAGACCCAGTACTTC.